Presented here are 16 T cell receptor beta chains from one specimen sequenced in a study of T cells in Graves' hyperthyroidism and ophthalmopathy. The TCR beta CDR3 regions underwent amplification using RNA transcripts as the source. Using the HTBI primer set, a first-round RT-PCR was run on the TCR CDR3. Each CDR3 protein is one row after TCRdb ran MiXCR on the multiplex PCR reads. This sample has nearly 250,000 distinct CDR3 sequences, with more than 20% found just once. The sequencing sample was made of blood. These receptors were taken from a woman aged 40 to 55 with Graves' ophthalmopathy.

The table lists this clonotype with many counts. This chain uses TRBV4-1 with TRBJ2-7; 9 nucleotides align to TRBD1. The CDR3 is made up of 15 amino acids. V dropped 0 bases and J dropped 6; count of bases not matched to a gene: 6. Looked up from germline, CDR1 is MGHRA and CDR2 is YSYEKL. CDR3 DNA sequence: TGCGCCAGCAGCCAAGATCTACAGGGGGCGACCGAGCAGTACTTC. It specifies CASSQDLQGATEQYF.

Ten or more counts support this clonotype. The chain employs TRBV4-2 and TRBJ2-7; D gene unclear. CDR1 LGHNA and CDR2 YNFKEQ come from the germline V gene. Trimming pared 2 bases from V and 0 bases from J, leaving 5 bases between. The CDR3 is 13 residues long. CDR3: CASSQMDSYEQYF. The CDR3 region has the DNA TGTGCCAGCAGCCAAATGGACTCCTACGAGCAGTACTTC.

This clonotype was observed a handful of times. The genes are TRBV7-2 and TRBJ1-2; 11 nucleotides align to TRBD1. The CDR3 sequence is 14 residues long. The V gene's germline CDR1 is SGHTA and CDR2 FQGNSA. The V segment lost 1 base and the J segment 7 bases; nucleotides outside the gene matches: 2. Here the CDR3 DNA reads TGTGCCAGCAGCTTAGGAGGGACAGGGGGTGGCTACACCTTC. Amino acid sequence: CASSLGGTGGGYTF.

The V and J genes are TRBV6-5 and TRBJ1-1; 7 bases are a match to TRBD1. The V and J ends lost 4 bases and 5 bases, in that order; junction bases with no gene match: 13. Germline V gives CDR1 MNHEY, CDR2 SVGAGI. This CDR3 comprises 16 residues. DNA of the CDR3: TGTGCCAGCAGTTCCACAGGGGACGCGGGTTGGACTGAAGCTTTCTTT. Protein sequence: CASSSTGDAGWTEAFF.

This clonotype showed up many times. The chain couples TRBV6-1 to TRBJ2-7; D might be TRBD1 (6 bases). This CDR3 has 13 amino acids. Trimming pared 9 bases from V and 6 bases from J, leaving 18 bases between. CDR1 and CDR2 from the germline V gene are MNHNS and SASEGT. The CDR3 DNA is TGTGCCAGTACAGGGTCTTTTAAGGCCGAGCAGTACTTC. Its translation is CASTGSFKAEQYF.

At least ten counts were recorded for this clonotype. The conserved closing phenylalanine or tryptophan is absent in this CDR3, likely reflecting a read error. The genes are TRBV7-8 and TRBJ2-7; TRBD1 aligns across 8 bases. CDR3 length equals 16 residues. Germline CDR1 is SGHVS and CDR2 is FQNEAQ. With V trimmed by 4 bases and J by 5 bases, 13 bases remained unmatched. CDR3: CASSSKGQVPLHEQYS. CDR3 sequence (DNA): TGTGCCAGCAGCTCGAAGGGACAGGTCCCTCTCCACGAGCAGTACTCC.

The table lists this clonotype with many counts. The genes are TRBV7-9 and TRBJ2-3; D not resolved. In germline, CDR1 is SEHNR, CDR2 FQNEAQ (reference sequence). V lost 1 base and J 2 bases, leaving 4 bases between the germline ends. The CDR3 is 13 amino acids. CDR3 loop: CASSLELTDTQYF. CDR3 coding DNA: TGTGCCAGCAGCTTAGAACTCACAGATACGCAGTATTTT.

This clonotype was seen ten or more times. This chain connects TRBV10-3 to TRBJ2-5; the match to TRBD1 covers 7 bases. The CDR3 runs to 14 residues. Trimming at V came to 6 bases and at J to 7 bases, leaving 11 bases not matched to a gene. The germline V gene has CDR1 ENHRY and CDR2 SYGVKD. CDR3 in amino acids: CAISPRTGEATQYF. The CDR3 nucleotides are TGTGCCATCAGCCCGAGGACAGGAGAGGCGACCCAGTACTTC.

This clonotype was counted ten times or more. The chain carries TRBV19 and TRBJ2-2; D is unresolved. Germline CDR1 is LNHDA and CDR2 is SQIVND (reference sequence). Trimming removed 5 bases from V and 2 bases from J, with 9 bases in between. The CDR3 loop spans 14 amino acids. CDR3 protein: CASSQRPNTGELFF. CDR3 bases: TGTGCCAGTAGTCAGAGGCCCAACACCGGGGAGCTGTTTTTT.

The gene calls are TRBV6-1 and TRBJ2-2, with D perhaps TRBD1 or TRBD2 (7 bases each). CDR1 MNHNS and CDR2 SASEGT come from the germline V gene. This CDR3 spans 17 amino acids. V was trimmed by 2 bases and J by 6 bases, leaving 19 bases between them. The CDR3, as DNA: TGTGCCAGCAGTGAATTAGGGAGGGGGCGGGTGTCCGGGGAGCTGTTTTTT. It encodes CASSELGRGRVSGELFF.

This clonotype appeared many times. This rearrangement joins TRBV15 to TRBJ2-4; D tentatively reads TRBD1 or TRBD2 (5 bases each). Germline CDR1 LNHNV, CDR2 YYDKDF (reference sequence). The CDR3 sequence is 16 residues long. V was shortened by 0 bases and J by 3 bases, with 12 bases between the two germline ends. CDR3 nucleotides: TGTGCCACCAGCAGAGATATTTTGGGGGTCAAAAACATTCAGTACTTC. This sequence encodes CATSRDILGVKNIQYF.

This clonotype was counted ten times or more. V usage is TRBV28 and J usage is TRBJ2-1, with TRBD2 matching 10 bases. Germline loops: CDR1 MDHEN, CDR2 SYDVKM. The CDR3 runs to 18 residues. The junction had 15 bases not matched to a gene; V was cut back by 5 bases and J by 5 bases. The chain's CDR3 is CASSPDLASGRWDNEQFF. CDR3 nucleotides: TGTGCCAGCAGTCCCGACTTGGCTAGCGGGAGATGGGACAATGAGCAGTTCTTC.

This clonotype was seen ten or more times. This chain links TRBV11-2 with TRBJ1-6; D may be TRBD1 (5 bases). The CDR3 is made up of 15 amino acids. V was shortened by 0 bases and J by 10 bases, with 13 bases between the two germline ends. The V gene's germline CDR1 is SGHAT and CDR2 FQNNGV. In nucleotides, the CDR3 is TGTGCCAGCAGCTTAGATCGCCGGGACCTATCACCCCTCCACTTT. It yields the protein CASSLDRRDLSPLHF.

This clonotype was counted many times. The chain has TRBV2 and TRBJ1-5, with 7 bases aligning to TRBD1. The CDR3 consists of 16 residues. J lost 4 bases, V lost 3 bases, and 9 bases had no gene match. CDR1 is SNHLY and CDR2 is FYNNEI in the germline V gene. CDR3 region: CASSDGRTGRNQPQHF. In DNA form, the CDR3 reads TGTGCCAGCAGTGATGGTCGGACAGGAAGGAATCAGCCCCAGCATTTT.

J is TRBJ2-5 and V is TRBV28, with D perhaps matching TRBD2 (6 bases). Per the germline V gene, CDR1 is MDHEN and CDR2 is SYDVKM. The CDR3 totals 16 residues. The V and J ends lost 6 bases and 1 base respectively, with 18 bases between them. The CDR3 here is CASSATGVPSQETQYF. The CDR3 nucleotides read TGTGCCAGCAGCGCCACGGGGGTCCCTTCCCAAGAGACCCAGTACTTC.

The CDR3 DNA is TGTGCCAGCAGCTGGACAGGGCACACCGGGGAGCTGTTTTTT. It is translated as CASSWTGHTGELFF. The V call is TRBV6-1, the J call TRBJ2-2; 8 bases match TRBD1. The CDR3 runs to 14 residues. Germline loops: CDR1 MNHNS, CDR2 SASEGT. V shed 6 bases, J shed 3 bases, and the junction held 3 bases outside the gene matches.